This TCR beta chain was observed in a study of shared clonotypes between healthy human individuals. CDR3 size: 14 residues. The V gene's germline CDR1 is SEHNR and CDR2 FQNEAQ (reference sequence). The ends lost 5 bases at V and 3 bases at J; junction bases unmatched: 7. Some clones are missing from TCRdb's copy, which holds only in-frame ones; the method was immunoSEQ multiplex PCR. Of around 2,000,000 clones listed, approximately 94% are singletons. Naive CD8 cells, CD45RO-negative and positively selected for CCR7, excluded terminally differentiated effector memory CD45RA+ cells. The genes are TRBV7-9 and TRBJ2-7; 7 positions match TRBD2. The sample comprised naive CD8+ T cells sorted from blood. The origin of this receptor is a man aged 18-30 years in good health. The CDR3 is CASSRSGEVYEQYF. The CDR3 bases are TGTGCCAGCAGCCGAAGCGGGGAGGTCTACGAGCAGTACTTC.